This TCR beta chain was sequenced in a study of shared clonotypes between healthy human individuals. Overall study results and limits: There were few donors, and this limited the genetic and exposure-history diversity represented. Naive CD4 clonotype sharing across a few donors was roughly 5%.

A split of CD4+ cells into CD45RA+ naive and CD45RA-negative memory subsets was performed. It was at deep level that the assay was run. Profiled with immunoSEQ multiplex PCR; TCRdb holds only in-frame clones, not every one. This table has some 2,500,000 clones, 80% to 95% appearing once. The CDR3 is made up of 17 amino acids. Germline values: CDR1 KGHSH, CDR2 LQKENI. The ends lost 3 bases at V and 6 bases at J; junction bases unmatched: 7. Worth noting for this clone: Its antigen is not identified.

The rearrangement joins TRBV18 to TRBJ2-1, with 14 bases lining up with TRBD2. Sequenced: naive CD4+ T cells from PBMCs. Subset reported: CD45RA+ positively selected. The receptor's source is a young man in good health. Some clones in this sample may be carry-over from other donors' samples. CDR3 DNA: TGTGCCAGCTCACCGCTAGGGACTAGCGGGAGTCTCAATGAGCAGTTCTTC. Protein product: CASSPLGTSGSLNEQFF.